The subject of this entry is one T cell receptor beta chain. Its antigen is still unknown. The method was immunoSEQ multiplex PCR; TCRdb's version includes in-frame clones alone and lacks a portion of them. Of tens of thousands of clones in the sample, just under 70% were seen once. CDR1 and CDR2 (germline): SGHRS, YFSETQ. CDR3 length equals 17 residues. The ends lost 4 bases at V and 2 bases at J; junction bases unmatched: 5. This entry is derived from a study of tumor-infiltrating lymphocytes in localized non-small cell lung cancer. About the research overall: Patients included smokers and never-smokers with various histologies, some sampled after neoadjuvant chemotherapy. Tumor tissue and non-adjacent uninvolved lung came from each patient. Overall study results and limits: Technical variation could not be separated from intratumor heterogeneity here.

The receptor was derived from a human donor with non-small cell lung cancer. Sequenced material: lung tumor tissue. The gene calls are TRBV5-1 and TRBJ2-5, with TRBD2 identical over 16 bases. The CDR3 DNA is TGCGCCAGCAGCCCGAAGGGACTAGCGGGAGGGCAAGAGACCCAGTACTTC. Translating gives CASSPKGLAGGQETQYF.